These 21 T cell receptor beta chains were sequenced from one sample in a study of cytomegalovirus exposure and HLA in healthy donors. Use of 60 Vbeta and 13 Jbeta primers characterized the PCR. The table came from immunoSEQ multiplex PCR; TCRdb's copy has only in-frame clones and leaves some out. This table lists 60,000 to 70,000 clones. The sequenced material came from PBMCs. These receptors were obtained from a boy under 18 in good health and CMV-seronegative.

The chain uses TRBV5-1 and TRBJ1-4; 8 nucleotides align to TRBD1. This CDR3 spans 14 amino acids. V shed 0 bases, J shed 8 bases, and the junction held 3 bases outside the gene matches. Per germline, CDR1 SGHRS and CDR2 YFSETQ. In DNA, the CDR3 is TGCGCCAGCAGCTTGGGGACAGGGATCGAAAAACTGTTTTTT. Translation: CASSLGTGIEKLFF. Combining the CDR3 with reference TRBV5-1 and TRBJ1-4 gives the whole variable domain KAGVTQTPRYLIKTRGQQVTLSCSPISGHRSVSWYQQTPGQGLQFLFEYFSETQRNKGNFPGRFSGRQFSNSRSEMNVSTLELGDSALYLCASSLGTGIEKLFFGSGTQLSVL.

CDR3 region: CAWSVRGGQGGYTF. CDR3 nucleotides: TGTGCCTGGAGTGTACGCGGGGGACAGGGCGGCTACACCTTC. The J gene is TRBJ1-2, the V gene TRBV30, with 9 bases that match TRBD1. CDR1 and CDR2 from the germline V gene are GTSNPN and SVGIG (reference sequence). Germline trimming cut 0 bases from V and 8 bases from J; bases unmatched to any gene: 7. CDR3 length equals 14 residues.

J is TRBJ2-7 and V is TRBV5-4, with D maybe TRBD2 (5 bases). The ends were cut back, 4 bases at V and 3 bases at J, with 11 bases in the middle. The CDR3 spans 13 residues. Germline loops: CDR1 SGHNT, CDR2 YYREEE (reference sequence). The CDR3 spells CASSRDSLYEQYF. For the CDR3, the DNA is TGTGCCAGCAGCCGGGATTCTCTCTACGAGCAGTACTTC.

The CDR3 coding sequence is TGTGCCAGCAGGGACAGGAGGATACTGGACGATGGCTACACCTTC. It codes for CASRDRRILDDGYTF. V is TRBV7-9 and J is TRBJ1-2, with TRBD1 matching over 7 bases. V trimming: 6 bases; J trimming: 6 bases; junction bases outside the gene matches: 13. Germline CDR1 is SEHNR and CDR2 is FQNEAQ (reference sequence). CDR3 length equals 15 residues.

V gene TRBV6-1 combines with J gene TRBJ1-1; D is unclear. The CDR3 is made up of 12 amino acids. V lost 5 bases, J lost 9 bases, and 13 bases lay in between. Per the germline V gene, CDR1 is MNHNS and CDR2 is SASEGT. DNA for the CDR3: TGTGCCAGCAGTAGACTTGAGGGTAAAGCTTTCTTT. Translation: CASSRLEGKAFF.

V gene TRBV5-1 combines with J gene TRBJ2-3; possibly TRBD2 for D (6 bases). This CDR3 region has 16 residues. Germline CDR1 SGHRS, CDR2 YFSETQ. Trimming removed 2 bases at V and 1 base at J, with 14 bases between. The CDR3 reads CASSFPSVDGTDTQYF. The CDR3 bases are TGCGCCAGCAGCTTCCCTAGCGTTGACGGCACAGATACGCAGTATTTT.

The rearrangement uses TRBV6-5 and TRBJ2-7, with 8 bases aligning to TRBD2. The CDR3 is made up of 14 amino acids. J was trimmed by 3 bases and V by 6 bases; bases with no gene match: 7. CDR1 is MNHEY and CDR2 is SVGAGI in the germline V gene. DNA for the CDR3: TGTGCCAGCAGATCGAGCGGGGGAGTCTACGAGCAGTACTTC. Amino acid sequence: CASRSSGGVYEQYF.

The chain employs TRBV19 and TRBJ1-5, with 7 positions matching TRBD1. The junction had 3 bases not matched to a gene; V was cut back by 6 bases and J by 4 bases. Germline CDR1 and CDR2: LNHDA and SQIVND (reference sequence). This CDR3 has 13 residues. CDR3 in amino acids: CASRRDRNQPQHF. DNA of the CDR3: TGTGCCAGTAGGCGGGACAGAAATCAGCCCCAGCATTTT.

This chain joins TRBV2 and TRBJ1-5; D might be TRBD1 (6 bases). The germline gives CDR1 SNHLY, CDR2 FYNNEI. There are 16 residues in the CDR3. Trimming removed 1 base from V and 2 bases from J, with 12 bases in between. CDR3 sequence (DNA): TGTGCCAGCAGTGAAGTGGGGGGGCCTGGCAATCAGCCCCAGCATTTT. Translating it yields CASSEVGGPGNQPQHF.

CDR3 in DNA: TGCGCCAGCAGTCTCGGGACAGGAGCCTACGAGCAGTACTTC. Amino acids: CASSLGTGAYEQYF. The V call is TRBV10-1, the J call TRBJ2-7, with 8 bases identical to TRBD1. CDR1 WNHNN and CDR2 SYGVQD come from the germline V gene (reference sequence). There are 14 residues in the CDR3. Trimming cost V 5 bases and J 2 bases; bases outside gene matches: 5.

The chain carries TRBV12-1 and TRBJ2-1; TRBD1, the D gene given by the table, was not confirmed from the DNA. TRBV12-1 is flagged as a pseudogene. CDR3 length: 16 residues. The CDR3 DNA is TGTGCCAGCAGCTTTCCTTCAGGGGGCCTCTACAATGAGCAGTTCTTC. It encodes CASSFPSGGLYNEQFF.

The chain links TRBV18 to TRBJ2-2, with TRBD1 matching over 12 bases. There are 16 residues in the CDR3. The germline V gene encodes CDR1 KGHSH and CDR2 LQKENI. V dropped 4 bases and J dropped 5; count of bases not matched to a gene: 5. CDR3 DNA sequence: TGTGCCAGCTCACGGCTGGGACAGGGGGCAACCGGGGAGCTGTTTTTT. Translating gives CASSRLGQGATGELFF.

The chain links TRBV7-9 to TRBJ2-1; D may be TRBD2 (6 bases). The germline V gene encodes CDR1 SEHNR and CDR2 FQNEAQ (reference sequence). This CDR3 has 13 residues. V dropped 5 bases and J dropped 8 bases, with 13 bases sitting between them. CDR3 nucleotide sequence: TGTGCCAGCAGCCTCTTCGGGGAGGATGAGCAGTTCTTC. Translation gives CASSLFGEDEQFF. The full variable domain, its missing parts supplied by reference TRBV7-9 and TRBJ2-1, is DTGVSQNPRHKITKRGQNVTFRCDPISEHNRLYWYRQTLGQGPEFLTYFQNEAQLEKSRLLSDRFSAERPKGSFSTLEIQRTEQGDSAMYLCASSLFGEDEQFFGPGTRLTVL.

The CDR3 coding sequence is TGTGCCAGTAGTAGAGGACACGGACGGAGCAATGAGCAGTTCTTC. Encoded protein: CASSRGHGRSNEQFF. This chain connects TRBV19 to TRBJ2-1; a weak D match, TRBD1 (5 bases). Trimming took 4 bases from V and 6 from J, leaving 16 bases between them. The germline V gene encodes CDR1 LNHDA and CDR2 SQIVND (reference sequence). The CDR3 sequence is 15 residues long.

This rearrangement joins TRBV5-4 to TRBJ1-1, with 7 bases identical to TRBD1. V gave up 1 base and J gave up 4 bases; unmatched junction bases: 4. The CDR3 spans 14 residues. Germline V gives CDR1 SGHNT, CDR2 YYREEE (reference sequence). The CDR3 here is CASSLTGAGTEAFF. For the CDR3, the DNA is TGTGCCAGCAGCTTGACAGGGGCAGGCACTGAAGCTTTCTTT. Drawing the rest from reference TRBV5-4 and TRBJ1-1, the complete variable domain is ETGVTQSPTHLIKTRGQQVTLRCSSQSGHNTVSWYQQALGQGPQFIFQYYREEENGRGNFPPRFSGLQFPNYSSELNVNALELDDSALYLCASSLTGAGTEAFFGQGTRLTVV.

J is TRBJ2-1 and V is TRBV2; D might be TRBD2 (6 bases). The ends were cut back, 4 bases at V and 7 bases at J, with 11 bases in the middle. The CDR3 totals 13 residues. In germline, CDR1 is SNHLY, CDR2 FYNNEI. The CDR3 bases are TGTGCCAGCAGTGGGGCAGGGAGGAATGAGCAGTTCTTC. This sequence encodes CASSGAGRNEQFF.

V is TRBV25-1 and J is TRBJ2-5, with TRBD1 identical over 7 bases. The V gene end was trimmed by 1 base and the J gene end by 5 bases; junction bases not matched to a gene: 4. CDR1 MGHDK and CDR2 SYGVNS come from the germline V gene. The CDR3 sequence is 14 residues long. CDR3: CASSELFRGETQYF. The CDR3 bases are TGTGCCAGCAGTGAATTATTCAGGGGGGAGACCCAGTACTTC.

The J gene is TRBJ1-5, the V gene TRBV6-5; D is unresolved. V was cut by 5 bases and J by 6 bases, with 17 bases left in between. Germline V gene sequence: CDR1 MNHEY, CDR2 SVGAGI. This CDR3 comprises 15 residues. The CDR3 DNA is TGTGCCAGCAGTATGACACAGACCTCCAGTCAGCCCCAGCATTTT. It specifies CASSMTQTSSQPQHF.

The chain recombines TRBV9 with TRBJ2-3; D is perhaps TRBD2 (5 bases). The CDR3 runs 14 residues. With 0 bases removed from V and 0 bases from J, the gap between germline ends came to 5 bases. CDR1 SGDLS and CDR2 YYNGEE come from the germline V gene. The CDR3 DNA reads TGTGCCAGCAGCGTAGGAGGGAGCACAGATACGCAGTATTTT. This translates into CASSVGGSTDTQYF.

CDR3: CASRWGDQPQHF. The CDR3 DNA is TGTGCCAGCAGGTGGGGGGATCAGCCCCAGCATTTT. The chain is built from TRBV7-2 and TRBJ1-5; tentatively, D is TRBD1 (5 bases). Germline V gives CDR1 SGHTA, CDR2 FQGNSA. This CDR3 has 12 residues. Trimming cost V 6 bases and J 5 bases, with 8 bases left between them.

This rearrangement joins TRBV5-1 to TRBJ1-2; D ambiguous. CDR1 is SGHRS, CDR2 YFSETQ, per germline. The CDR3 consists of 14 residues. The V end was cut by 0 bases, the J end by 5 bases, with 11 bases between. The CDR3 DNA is TGCGCCAGCAGCTTGGACCGGACGGGGTATGGCTACACCTTC. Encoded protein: CASSLDRTGYGYTF.